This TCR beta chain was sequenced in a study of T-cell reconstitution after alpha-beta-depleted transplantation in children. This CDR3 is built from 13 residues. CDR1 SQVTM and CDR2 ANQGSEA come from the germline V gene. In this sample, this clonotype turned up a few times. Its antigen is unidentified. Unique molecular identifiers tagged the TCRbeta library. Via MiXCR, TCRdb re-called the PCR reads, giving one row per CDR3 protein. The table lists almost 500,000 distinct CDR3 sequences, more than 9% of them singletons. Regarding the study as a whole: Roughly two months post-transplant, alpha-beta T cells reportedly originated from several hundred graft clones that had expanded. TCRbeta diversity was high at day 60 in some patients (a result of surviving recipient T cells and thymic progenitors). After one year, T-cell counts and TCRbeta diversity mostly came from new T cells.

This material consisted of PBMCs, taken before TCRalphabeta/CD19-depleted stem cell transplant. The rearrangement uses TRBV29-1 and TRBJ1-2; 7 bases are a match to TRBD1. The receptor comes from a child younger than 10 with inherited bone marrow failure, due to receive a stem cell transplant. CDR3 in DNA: TGCAGTGCCGAGACAGGGCTAGCGTATGGCTACACCTTC. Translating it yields CSAETGLAYGYTF. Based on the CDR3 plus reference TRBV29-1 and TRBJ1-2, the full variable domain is SAVISQKPSRDICQRGTSLTIQCQVDSQVTMMFWYRQQPGQSLTLIATANQGSEATYESGFVIDKFPISRPNLTFSTLTVSNMSPEDSSIYLCSAETGLAYGYTFGSGTRLTVV.